This entry concerns a single T cell receptor beta chain. Antigen unknown. Germline is not matched at one junction end, which may reflect a read error. The sample is drawn from a study of OX40 agonist ivuxolimab in advanced cancers. Study-level background: Ivuxolimab, an agonist antibody against OX40 (CD134), was given to patients. In three patients, partial responses were observed, one with hepatocellular carcinoma and two with cutaneous melanoma.

This CDR3 is 13 amino acids long. Germline CDR1 is SEHNR and CDR2 is FQNEAQ (reference sequence). With autoimmune disease history or systemic immunosuppression, patients were excluded. Study-level points and caveats: By week 6 at 0.1 to 3.0 mg/kg, blood CD4+ and CD8+ T cells had expanded clonally.

Assay used: immunoSEQ multiplex PCR; TCRdb lists only in-frame clones, some missing. The sample has 65,000 to 70,000 clones; roughly 87% are singletons. This chain links TRBV7-9 with TRBJ2-7; 9 nucleotides match TRBD1. The sequence was collected from an adult with an advanced solid tumor such as melanoma, head and neck, liver or kidney cancer. Specimen: CD4+ or CD8+ T cells sorted from blood, collected in a trial of the OX40 agonist ivuxolimab. CDR3 sequence: CASSPRTGDEQYF. The DNA of the CDR3 is TGCGCCAGCAGCCCAAGGACAGGGGACGAGCAGTACTTC.